One and the same sample provided the 21 T cell receptor beta chains below, sequenced in a study of type 1 regulatory T cells. TCRdb recomputed calls from the reads with MiXCR, one row per CDR3 protein. Among 80,000 to 100,000 distinct CDR3 sequences listed, less than 40% were seen once. The sequenced sample was CD4+ T cells, either the whole sample or a sorted fraction (not recorded which). These receptors came from a human donor in good health.

The CDR3 DNA reads as TGTGCCACCAGCAGAGATCAGGGGGAGACTAAAAACATTCAGTACTTC. Residues: CATSRDQGETKNIQYF. The chain is built from TRBV15 and TRBJ2-4, with 7 bases aligning to TRBD1. Germline-derived CDR1 and CDR2 are LNHNV and YYDKDF (reference sequence). J gave up 4 bases and V 0 bases, and 6 bases lay outside the gene matches. The CDR3 length is 16 residues. The full variable domain, with the rest looked up from reference TRBV15 and TRBJ2-4, is DAMVIQNPRYQVTQFGKPVTLSCSQTLNHNVMYWYQQKSSQAPKLLFHYYDKDFNNEADTPDNFQSRRPNTSFCFLDIRSPGLGDTAMYLCATSRDQGETKNIQYFGAGTRLSVL.

This clonotype occurred many times. In DNA, the CDR3 is TGTGCCAGCACCGAAGATGGGGCCAACGTCCTGACTTTC. Amino acid sequence: CASTEDGANVLTF. V gene TRBV12-3 or TRBV12-4 combines with J gene TRBJ2-6; no definite D call. This CDR3 has 13 amino acids. V was clipped by 7 bases and J by 3 bases, with 7 bases between them.

J is TRBJ2-3 and V is TRBV7-9; 7 nucleotides line up with TRBD2. The germline gives CDR1 SEHNR, CDR2 FQNEAQ (reference sequence). The V segment lost 4 bases and the J segment 3 bases; nucleotides outside the gene matches: 7. CDR3 length equals 15 residues. In nucleotides, the CDR3 is TGTGCCAGCAGCTCACACGGCGGGAGTACAGATACGCAGTATTTT. It specifies CASSSHGGSTDTQYF.

This chain connects TRBV13 to TRBJ1-3, with 9 bases matching TRBD1. Losses at the gene ends were 1 base for V and 8 bases for J; bases not matched to a gene: 9. Looked up from germline, CDR1 is PRHDT and CDR2 is FYEKMQ (reference sequence). This CDR3 has 16 residues. This chain's CDR3 is CASSLAARDRVYTIYF. CDR3 DNA sequence: TGTGCCAGCAGCTTAGCCGCCCGGGACAGGGTTTACACCATATATTTT.

This clonotype was observed a handful of times. In DNA form, the CDR3 reads TGTGCCAGCAGCTCCGGACTAGCGGGAGGTATTCGGACGCAGTATTTT. This codes for CASSSGLAGGIRTQYF. The chain has TRBV7-3 and TRBJ2-3; TRBD2 aligns across 14 bases. Per the germline V gene, CDR1 is SGHTA and CDR2 is FQGTGA. This CDR3 comprises 16 residues. V was pared by 4 bases and J by 9 bases, with 9 bases of the junction left unmatched.

Only a few counts were recorded for this clonotype. The chain links TRBV4-2 to TRBJ2-2, with 11 bases lining up with TRBD2. In germline, CDR1 is LGHNA, CDR2 YNFKEQ. The ends lost 2 bases at V and 4 bases at J; junction bases unmatched: 3. The CDR3 spans 16 residues. The chain's CDR3 is CASSQRLAGGTGELFF. The CDR3 region has the DNA TGTGCCAGCAGCCAACGTCTAGCGGGAGGCACCGGGGAGCTGTTTTTT.

The gene calls are TRBV20-1 and TRBJ2-1; tentative D call: TRBD2 (6 bases). CDR1 DFQATT and CDR2 SNEGSKA come from the germline V gene (reference sequence). This CDR3 comprises 15 residues. V was trimmed by 4 bases and J by 6 bases, leaving 19 bases between them. CDR3 protein: CSATRGASEINEQFF. In DNA, the CDR3 is TGCAGTGCTACACGCGGGGCTAGCGAGATCAATGAGCAGTTCTTC.

This clonotype has just a few counts. The chain employs TRBV9 and TRBJ2-7; TRBD2 might be the D (6 bases). V lost 0 bases and J 0 bases, leaving 16 bases between the germline ends. Per the germline V gene, CDR1 is SGDLS and CDR2 is YYNGEE. The CDR3 is 17 residues long. CDR3 nucleotide sequence: TGTGCCAGCAGCGTAGGGGACTCCACGTCAAGCTCCTACGAGCAGTACTTC. Translation: CASSVGDSTSSSYEQYF.

V gene TRBV27 combines with J gene TRBJ2-5; 10 bases map to TRBD2. Unmatched junction bases numbered 6, after V lost 4 bases and J lost 1 base. Germline CDR1 and CDR2: MNHEY and SMNVEV (reference sequence). This CDR3 region has 16 residues. The CDR3 protein is CASSSLTSGIQETQYF. As DNA, the CDR3 is TGTGCCAGCAGTTCACTCACTAGCGGGATCCAAGAGACCCAGTACTTC.

On this clonotype: A junction end diverges from the germline sequence, so it may reflect a read error. The V call is TRBV7-2, the J call TRBJ2-3, with D possibly being TRBD1 (5 bases). Germline V gene sequence: CDR1 SGHTA, CDR2 FQGNSA. CDR3 size: 13 residues. CDR3 loop: CVSRRQSTDTQYF. DNA for the CDR3: TGTGTCAGCAGAAGACAGAGCACAGATACGCAGTATTTT.

This clonotype was seen a handful of times. The V and J genes are TRBV3-1 and TRBJ2-7; either TRBD1 or TRBD2 may fit D (5 bases each). The CDR3 spans 17 residues. The V gene lost 6 bases and the J gene lost 2 bases, with 23 bases spanning the gap. The germline gives CDR1 LGHDT, CDR2 YNNKEL (reference sequence). The DNA for the CDR3 is TGTGCCAGCAGGAGTACGGCCGGGACCGCCTTAACCTACGAGCAGTACTTC. Translating it yields CASRSTAGTALTYEQYF.

This rearrangement joins TRBV7-9 to TRBJ2-1; 11 nucleotides agree with TRBD2. Germline CDR1 reads SEHNR; CDR2 reads FQNEAQ (reference sequence). Trimming cost V 0 bases and J 7 bases; bases outside gene matches: 20. The CDR3 is made up of 21 amino acids. The CDR3 nucleotides are TGTGCCAGCAGCTTAGCGCTTTGGGCGGGGGGGACTAGCGGCCTTCTGAATGAGCAGTTCTTC. Amino acids: CASSLALWAGGTSGLLNEQFF.

V usage is TRBV20-1 and J usage is TRBJ2-7, with 11 nucleotides matching TRBD2. J gave up 6 bases and V 8 bases, and 6 bases lay outside the gene matches. The CDR3 is 12 residues long. CDR1 is DFQATT and CDR2 is SNEGSKA in the germline V gene (reference sequence). This chain's CDR3 is CSMLAGGGEQYF. Written as DNA, the CDR3 is TGCAGTATGCTAGCGGGAGGCGGCGAGCAGTACTTC.

The gene calls are TRBV28 and TRBJ2-3, with D tentatively TRBD2 (7 bases). Trimming removed 5 bases at V and 9 bases at J, with 12 bases between. This CDR3 has 12 residues. The germline CDR1 and CDR2 sequences are MDHEN and SYDVKM. CDR3 coding DNA: TGTGCCAGCAGTCCAAGCGGGACAACGCAGTATTTT. It translates to CASSPSGTTQYF. The full variable domain, completed using reference TRBV28 and TRBJ2-3, is DVKVTQSSRYLVKRTGEKVFLECVQDMDHENMFWYRQDPGLGLRLIYFSYDVKMKEKGDIPEGYSVSREKKERFSLILESASTNQTSMYLCASSPSGTTQYFGPGTRLTVL.

This clonotype was detected a few times. The chain links TRBV20-1 to TRBJ2-1; 11 bases are a match to TRBD2. The CDR3 length is 17 residues. V shed 4 bases, J shed 1 base, and the junction held 9 bases outside the gene matches. Germline CDR1 reads DFQATT; CDR2 reads SNEGSKA (reference sequence). CDR3 amino acids: CSAKPLAGVVSYNEQFF. CDR3 in DNA: TGCAGTGCTAAGCCACTAGCGGGAGTGGTATCCTACAATGAGCAGTTCTTC.

The rearrangement joins TRBV13 to TRBJ2-7, with D possibly being TRBD1 (5 bases). The CDR3 is made up of 14 amino acids. Germline CDR1 reads PRHDT; CDR2 reads FYEKMQ (reference sequence). Trimming took 1 base from V and 2 from J, leaving 9 bases between them. The CDR3 region is CASSLARAAYEQYF. In DNA form, the CDR3 reads TGTGCCAGCAGCTTAGCCAGGGCAGCCTACGAGCAGTACTTC.

The chain employs TRBV5-1 and TRBJ2-5, with no clear D. The CDR3 totals 14 residues. Looked up from germline, CDR1 is SGHRS and CDR2 is YFSETQ. V was pared by 0 bases and J by 4 bases, with 10 bases between. Written as DNA, the CDR3 is TGCGCCAGCAGCTTGGGTGTTGCGGTAGAGACCCAGTACTTC. Encoded protein: CASSLGVAVETQYF.

This clonotype was seen more than once but under ten times. The CDR3 is CASSLHRENQPQHF. The DNA for the CDR3 is TGTGCCAGTAGTCTTCACAGGGAAAATCAGCCCCAGCATTTT. This chain links TRBV19 with TRBJ1-5, with a weak D call TRBD1 (6 bases). V lost 5 bases to trimming and J lost 4 bases, with 12 bases between them. The CDR3 covers 14 residues. CDR1 is LNHDA and CDR2 is SQIVND in the germline V gene (reference sequence).

This clonotype was found a few times. The rearrangement uses TRBV4-3 and TRBJ2-2, with D perhaps assigned TRBD1 or TRBD2 (5 bases each). The length of the CDR3 is 16 residues. V lost 4 bases and J 5 bases, leaving 17 bases between the germline ends. Germline CDR1 and CDR2: LGHNA and YSLEER. The chain's CDR3 is CASSRERGGSTGELFF. The CDR3, as DNA: TGCGCCAGCAGCCGGGAGAGGGGTGGTTCGACCGGGGAGCTGTTTTTT.

Only a few counts were recorded for this clonotype. The chain uses TRBV20-1 and TRBJ2-2; perhaps D is TRBD1 or TRBD2 (5 bases each). V shed 6 bases and J shed 5 bases, with 19 bases lying between them. The CDR3 length is 15 residues. Per germline, CDR1 DFQATT and CDR2 SNEGSKA (reference sequence). The CDR3 nucleotides are TGCAGTGCACCTAGCCCCAGGGAAGGAACCGGGGAGCTGTTTTTT. This codes for CSAPSPREGTGELFF.

As to this clonotype: One junction end does not reproduce the germline sequence, and a read error may be involved. This chain joins TRBV4-1 and TRBJ2-3; D is possibly TRBD1 (5 bases). This CDR3 contains 15 residues. Germline V lookup: CDR1 MGHRA, CDR2 YSYEKL. The CDR3 loop reads CASSQDWTSSDTRYF. The CDR3 DNA follows: TGCGCCAGCAGCCAAGACTGGACATCATCAGATACGCGGTATTTT.